These 20 T cell receptor beta chains share one sample of origin, sequenced in a study of T cells in Graves' hyperthyroidism and ophthalmopathy. It was RNA transcripts that yielded the amplified TCR beta CDR3 regions. HTBI primers were employed in a first-round RT-PCR of the TCR CDR3. TCRdb re-analysed the multiplex PCR reads in MiXCR, keeping a single row per CDR3 protein. The sample records around 520,000 distinct CDR3 sequences, 13% to 15% being singletons. Sequencing was performed on blood. These receptors originate from a woman aged 40 to 50 with Graves' hyperthyroidism.

This clonotype appeared many times. The chain joins TRBV5-8 to TRBJ1-1; tentative D call: TRBD1 (5 bases). Germline V gene lookup returns CDR1 SGHTS and CDR2 YDEGEE. This CDR3 comprises 16 residues. V was clipped by 3 bases and J by 3 bases, with 18 bases between them. CDR3 DNA: TGTGCCAGCAGCTCCGGGACCCTTTTTACCTACACTGAAGCTTTCTTT. Its protein product is CASSSGTLFTYTEAFF.

This clonotype was counted many times. The chain couples TRBV5-1 to TRBJ2-1; 9 bases agree with TRBD2. The length of the CDR3 is 15 residues. The junction had 5 bases not matched to a gene; V was cut back by 0 bases and J by 7 bases. Germline V CDR1 and CDR2: SGHRS, YFSETQ. The CDR3 DNA is TGCGCCAGCAGCTTGGATAGCGGGAGAGCTAATGAGCAGTTCTTC. Translating it yields CASSLDSGRANEQFF.

This sequence joins TRBV19 and TRBJ1-1, with TRBD1 identical over 7 bases. CDR1 is LNHDA and CDR2 is SQIVND in the germline V gene (reference sequence). Trimming cost V 4 bases and J 4 bases; bases outside gene matches: 12. This CDR3 spans 16 amino acids. The CDR3 nucleotides are TGTGCCAGTAGTAGAGACAGGGTGCCGGGGGGCACTGAAGCTTTCTTT. Its translation is CASSRDRVPGGTEAFF.

This clonotype has only a few counts. This chain links TRBV9 with TRBJ2-2, with TRBD1 matching 9 bases. From germline, CDR1 is SGDLS and CDR2 YYNGEE. V was pared by 4 bases and J by 8 bases, with 6 bases of the junction left unmatched. There are 14 residues in the CDR3. The CDR3 coding sequence is TGTGCCAGCAGCACTAGGACAGGGGAAGGGGAGCTGTTTTTT. This translates into CASSTRTGEGELFF.

The rearrangement joins TRBV7-3 to TRBJ2-7; 9 bases are shared with TRBD1. The J segment lost 5 bases and the V segment lost 4 bases, leaving 3 bases of the junction unmatched. CDR1 is SGHTA and CDR2 is FQGTGA in the germline V gene. The CDR3 has 13 amino acids. The chain's CDR3 is CASSWGQGNEQYF. In DNA, the CDR3 is TGTGCCAGCAGCTGGGGACAGGGAAACGAGCAGTACTTC.

This clonotype was seen many times. The rearrangement uses TRBV18 and TRBJ1-5; tentative D call: TRBD1 (6 bases). The CDR3 spans 16 residues. Germline CDR1 and CDR2: KGHSH and LQKENI. Between the trimmed V and J ends, which lost 4 bases and 4 bases, there was a span of 17 bases. CDR3 in amino acids: CASSREQGILNQPQHF. CDR3 in DNA: TGTGCCAGCTCACGCGAACAGGGAATTTTGAATCAGCCCCAGCATTTT.

The table lists this clonotype with many counts. V usage is TRBV5-1 and J usage is TRBJ2-5; D call uncertain. The CDR3 is 14 amino acids. V lost 4 bases and J 3 bases, leaving 13 bases between the germline ends. Germline CDR1 reads SGHRS; CDR2 reads YFSETQ. CDR3 sequence reads: CASSVQLVKETQYF. The CDR3 DNA reads TGCGCCAGCAGCGTTCAGCTAGTGAAAGAGACCCAGTACTTC.

The table lists this clonotype with many counts. The chain is built from TRBV5-5 and TRBJ2-1; D might be TRBD1 (6 bases). There are 15 residues in the CDR3. Germline lookup yields CDR1 SGHKS and CDR2 YYEKEE (reference sequence). V lost 7 bases, J lost 4 bases, and 18 bases lay in between. This CDR3 reads CASGRTGQEYNEQFF. CDR3 nucleotide sequence: TGTGCCAGCGGAAGGACGGGACAAGAATACAATGAGCAGTTCTTC.

This clonotype was observed a few times. The gene calls are TRBV10-2 and TRBJ2-7; D ambiguous. The germline V gene has CDR1 WSHSY and CDR2 SAAADI. The CDR3 has 11 amino acids. The V and J ends lost 6 bases and 3 bases respectively, with 6 bases between them. The CDR3 coding sequence is TGCGCCAGCAGAAAGAACTACGAGCAGTACTTC. Its protein product is CASRKNYEQYF.

V is TRBV9 and J is TRBJ2-1, with 7 bases fitting TRBD2. CDR1 is SGDLS, CDR2 YYNGEE, per germline. This CDR3 spans 16 amino acids. The ends lost 0 bases at V and 4 bases at J; junction bases unmatched: 7. CDR3 sequence: CASSVDPGGTYNEQFF. The CDR3 region has the DNA TGTGCCAGCAGCGTAGATCCGGGAGGAACATACAATGAGCAGTTCTTC.

In its sample, this clonotype was seen many times. The chain has TRBV5-1 and TRBJ2-1; D is unresolved. The CDR3 extends over 14 amino acids. The V gene lost 1 base and the J gene lost 5 bases, with 10 bases spanning the gap. Germline CDR1 reads SGHRS; CDR2 reads YFSETQ. For the CDR3, the DNA is TGCGCCAGCAGCTTGCAAGAGATCAACAATGAGCAGTTCTTC. It encodes CASSLQEINNEQFF.

This clonotype was picked up many times. The DNA for the CDR3 is TGTGCCAGCAGCTTATTGTCTTCCGACAGGGGAAGGGAGACCCAGTACTTC. This codes for CASSLLSSDRGRETQYF. The rearrangement uses TRBV7-9 and TRBJ2-5, with 8 bases matching TRBD1. Germline trimming cut 2 bases from V and 5 bases from J; bases unmatched to any gene: 13. CDR3 length: 17 residues. Looked up from germline, CDR1 is SEHNR and CDR2 is FQNEAQ (reference sequence).

This clonotype was found a few times. CDR3 loop: CAIETPLVDTQYF. In nucleotides, the CDR3 is TGTGCCATAGAGACACCCCTCGTCGATACGCAGTATTTT. The rearrangement uses TRBV6-1 and TRBJ2-3; D is unresolved. The germline gives CDR1 MNHNS, CDR2 SASEGT. V was trimmed by 10 bases and J by 6 bases, leaving 17 bases between them. This CDR3 has 13 amino acids.

Many counts were recorded for this clonotype. This chain links TRBV18 with TRBJ2-1, with no clear D. CDR1 and CDR2 (germline): KGHSH, LQKENI. V gave up 2 bases and J gave up 6 bases, with 5 bases separating them. CDR3 length equals 12 residues. CDR3 sequence reads: CASSPAPNEQFF. In DNA form, the CDR3 reads TGTGCCAGCTCACCAGCCCCCAATGAGCAGTTCTTC.

This clonotype was seen at least ten times. J is TRBJ1-2 and V is TRBV28; the D is unclear. Germline values: CDR1 MDHEN, CDR2 SYDVKM. The V gene lost 6 bases and the J gene lost 5 bases, with 10 bases spanning the gap. The CDR3 has 12 residues. CDR3 bases: TGTGCCAGCAGCCCAGCGGTATATGGCTACACCTTC. It translates to CASSPAVYGYTF.

This clonotype was counted at least ten times. The J gene is TRBJ2-7, the V gene TRBV7-9; 9 nucleotides agree with TRBD1. V was clipped by 3 bases and J by 5 bases; unmatched bases: 8. CDR1 and CDR2 (germline): SEHNR, FQNEAQ (reference sequence). This CDR3 has 15 amino acids. The CDR3 DNA reads as TGTGCCAGCAGCTTTGAGGACAGGGGAACGAACGAGCAGTACTTC. It yields the protein CASSFEDRGTNEQYF.

The rearrangement uses TRBV5-1 and TRBJ2-5; 12 positions match TRBD2. Germline V gene data show CDR1 as SGHRS and CDR2 as YFSETQ. This CDR3 has 16 amino acids. Trimming cost V 4 bases and J 5 bases; bases outside gene matches: 9. CDR3 in amino acids: CASSLRLAGVMETQYF. Written as DNA, the CDR3 is TGCGCCAGCAGCCTAAGACTAGCGGGAGTGATGGAGACCCAGTACTTC.

This clonotype was observed a handful of times. The J gene is TRBJ2-1, the V gene TRBV19; D is ambiguous. V was pared by 10 bases and J by 4 bases, with 14 bases between. Per the germline V gene, CDR1 is LNHDA and CDR2 is SQIVND (reference sequence). This CDR3 contains 13 residues. CDR3 in amino acids: CATRNPPYNEQFF. As DNA, the CDR3 is TGTGCCACTAGGAATCCACCTTACAATGAGCAGTTCTTC.

This clonotype was detected ten times or more. V and J are TRBV12-3 or TRBV12-4 and TRBJ2-7, with 9 bases matching TRBD2. Trimming cost V 4 bases and J 2 bases; bases outside gene matches: 9. The CDR3 extends over 16 amino acids. The CDR3 region is CASSSRLAGWTYEQYF. The CDR3 coding sequence is TGTGCCAGCAGTTCCCGCCTAGCGGGATGGACCTACGAGCAGTACTTC.

For this clonotype: This may come from a read error, since a much larger clone is one base off. Lacking the conserved final phenylalanine or tryptophan, this CDR3 likely reflects a read error. This chain joins TRBV29-1 and TRBJ1-1, with 8 nucleotides matching TRBD1. The ends lost 3 bases at V and 4 bases at J; junction bases unmatched: 4. The germline CDR1 and CDR2 sequences are SQVTM and ANQGSEA. CDR3 length: 13 residues. CDR3 sequence: CSVELTGGTEAFV. The CDR3 DNA reads as TGCAGCGTTGAGTTAACAGGGGGCACTGAAGCTTTCGTT.